This is a list of T cell receptor beta chains from one sample in a study of identical twins. TCRdb reprocessed the 5' RACE reads with MiXCR, giving one entry per CDR3 protein. The data hold some 1,600,000 distinct CDR3 sequences, with roughly 35% observed a single time. The sequenced material came from cord blood. The source of these receptors is a newborn girl in good health. Each CDR3 is given with its conserved first and last residue.

v_call cdr3_aa
TRBV24-1 CATSDQTGGNSYEQYF
TRBV5-6 CASRPTGRSSYEQYF
TRBV27 CASSSSRVAGANVLTF
TRBV7-9 CASSLATGQNIQYF
TRBV5-1 CASTGGEGQPQHF
TRBV27 CASGLAAFSYEQYF
TRBV20-1 CSAARTTTEAFF
TRBV12-3/TRBV12-4 CASSLADMNTEAFF
TRBV3-1 CASSQDREINYGYTF
TRBV20-1 CSAQRGGRTDTQYF
TRBV29-1 CSVPHGPGDTQYF
TRBV10-3 CAINSLGNTEAFF
TRBV20-1 CSARRAYSYEQYF
TRBV30 CAWSVHSYNEQFF
TRBV5-1 CASSFRTSRASTDTQYF
TRBV6-5 CASSAISYNSPLHF
TRBV12-5 CASASGTTEETQYF
TRBV21-1 CASSRYIELNTEAFF
TRBV11-2 CASSPWGGRGTEAFF
TRBV27 CASRELAGGAKNIQYF
TRBV4-1 CASSFQQGGNQPQHF
TRBV20-1 CSARIPLAGERKTQYF
TRBV29-1 CSILRADTEAFF
TRBV20-1 CSVRPGRGGFYEQFF
TRBV10-3 CAISERGGYNEQFF
TRBV6-6 CASRDAGAGNTIYF
TRBV6-1 CASSHSPDTQYF